These 27 T cell receptor beta chains came from one sample sequenced in a study of T cells in women clearing cervical HPV infection. Assay used: immunoSEQ multiplex PCR; TCRdb lists only in-frame clones, some missing. The sample has about 20,000 clones; the top ten hold about 5%. Sequencing was done on a sample of blood buffy coat. The receptors stem from a woman aged 18 to 75 with a cervical HPV16 infection that either progressed to CIN3+ or cleared (not recorded which).

About this clone itself: The sequenced fragment ends 3 residues before the CDR3 boundary, so the rest is inferred from the germline J gene. The rearrangement joins TRBV2 to TRBJ2-2; D is uncertain. Trimming took 8 bases from V and 7 from J, leaving 11 bases between them. This CDR3 is built from 12 residues. Germline V lookup: CDR1 SNHLY, CDR2 FYNNEI. The DNA read from the CDR3 is TGTGCCAGCGAGGAGCGTAACGGGGAG. It specifies CASEERNGE. The complete CDR3 protein is CASEERNGELFF.

A note on this clone: The read ends 3 residues early relative to the CDR3; the germline J gene fills the gap. The rearrangement links TRBV12-3 or TRBV12-4 to TRBJ2-1; 13 bases fit TRBD2. The junction had 1 base not matched to a gene; V was cut back by 2 bases and J by 3 bases. The CDR3 is made up of 16 amino acids. This CDR3 reads CASSLWTSGGYNEQFF. CDR3 bases read: TGTGCCAGCAGTTTATGGACTAGCGGGGGCTACAATGAG.

On this clone: Sequencing ends 3 residues short of the CDR3 end; the germline J gene provides the rest. The chain couples TRBV20-1 to TRBJ1-5, with D tentatively TRBD1 (5 bases). The CDR3 covers 13 residues. The germline V and J ends were trimmed by 3 bases and 7 bases, with 13 bases remaining between them. CDR1 is DFQATT, CDR2 SNEGSKA, per germline (reference sequence). CDR3 protein: CSARTATQQPQHF. The part of the CDR3 DNA that was read is TGCAGTGCTAGGACAGCAACCCAACAGCCC.

A note on this clone: The read ends 3 residues shy of where the CDR3 ends; the end is completed using the germline J gene. The chain joins TRBV7-2 to TRBJ1-2, with a tentative D call TRBD1 (5 bases). Germline CDR1 SGHTA, CDR2 FQGNSA. CDR3 length: 15 amino acids. The covered CDR3 bases are TGTGCCAGCAGCTTAGGTCAGGGTCTGCACGCTGAC. Protein sequence: CASSLGQGLHAD. The full CDR3 protein reads CASSLGQGLHADYTF.

Of note for this clone: The read terminates 3 residues before the CDR3 end, so the remaining end is supplied by the germline J gene. This sequence joins TRBV7-9 and TRBJ2-3; perhaps TRBD1 as D (6 bases). There are 15 residues in the CDR3. V dropped 7 bases and J dropped 5 bases, with 19 bases sitting between them. Per germline, CDR1 SEHNR and CDR2 FQNEAQ (reference sequence). The CDR3 spells CASIRDTMHKDTQYF. CDR3 DNA, as far as it was read: TGTGCCAGCATCCGGGACACTATGCACAAAGATACG.

About this clone itself: The read ends 3 residues before the CDR3 terminus; that terminus is restored from the germline J gene. V gene TRBV7-3 combines with J gene TRBJ1-1; 7 positions agree with TRBD1. The V gene's germline CDR1 is SGHTA and CDR2 FQGTGA. Trimming cost V 0 bases and J 0 bases; bases outside gene matches: 13. The length of the CDR3 is 19 residues. The covered CDR3 bases are TGTGCCAGCAGCTTAACGTTTGGACAGGTTGGCCCCTTGAACACTGAA. Amino acid sequence: CASSLTFGQVGPLNTE. The entire CDR3 protein reads CASSLTFGQVGPLNTEAFF.

Comments on this clone: The read ends 3 residues shy of where the CDR3 ends; the end is completed using the germline J gene. The chain employs TRBV7-3 and TRBJ2-3, with D possibly being TRBD2 (6 bases). Germline CDR1 is SGHTA and CDR2 is FQGTGA. Trimming took 1 base from V and 3 from J, leaving 20 bases between them. The CDR3 is 18 residues long. The CDR3 DNA, read in part, is TGTGCCAGCAGCTTAAAGGTGGAGGGTGGGGGGAAGACAGATACG. This codes for CASSLKVEGGGKTDT. The full CDR3 reads CASSLKVEGGGKTDTQYF.

A word on this clone: The CDR3 is cut off 3 residues early in the read; its end comes from the germline J gene. This chain connects TRBV30 to TRBJ2-4; D remains unclear. The CDR3 loop spans 10 amino acids. Per the germline V gene, CDR1 is GTSNPN and CDR2 is SVGIG (reference sequence). The CDR3 here is CAWKVYGQYF. The sequenced CDR3 bases are TGTGCCTGGAAAGTCTATGGT. The whole variable domain, remainder taken from reference TRBV30 and TRBJ2-4, is SQTIHQWPATLVQPVGSPLSLECTVEGTSNPNLYWYRQAAGRGLQLLFYSVGIGQISSEVPQNLSASRPQDRQFILSSKKLLLSDSGFYLCAWKVYGQYFGAGTRLSVL.

Details on this clone: Coverage ceases 3 residues before the CDR3 finishes, and the germline J gene fills in the end. The chain combines TRBV30 with TRBJ2-2; D is uncertain. Trimming took 3 bases from V and 2 from J, leaving 13 bases between them. CDR1 and CDR2 (germline): GTSNPN, SVGIG (reference sequence). The CDR3 length is 15 residues. CDR3 in amino acids: CAWRPTDFNTGELFF. Partial CDR3 DNA: TGTGCCTGGAGGCCTACCGACTTCAACACCGGGGAG.

On this clone itself: The DNA ends 3 residues before the CDR3 does, and the rest of the CDR3 is filled in from the germline J gene. This chain links TRBV24-1 with TRBJ2-2; D gene unclear. Trimming removed 5 bases at V and 9 bases at J, with 6 bases between. Germline V CDR1 and CDR2: KGHDR, SFDVKD. There are 11 residues in the CDR3. CDR3 sequence reads: CATSAGRELFF. The CDR3 DNA, read in part, is TGTGCCACCAGTGCTGGCCGGGAG.

For this clone: The sequenced fragment ends 3 residues before the CDR3 boundary, so the rest is inferred from the germline J gene. The chain couples TRBV19 to TRBJ1-4; a possible D gene is TRBD1 (6 bases). Per the germline V gene, CDR1 is LNHDA and CDR2 is SQIVND (reference sequence). The length of the CDR3 is 17 residues. The CDR3 sequence is CASSPDRAFSGANALFF. Partial CDR3 DNA: TGTGCCAGTAGTCCGGACAGAGCCTTCTCTGGGGCCAACGCA.

The covered CDR3 bases are TGTGCCAGCAGCTCTCTCCAGGAGGAGACG. This sequence encodes CASSSLQEET. The full-length CDR3 reads as CASSSLQEETQYF. The chain has TRBV7-6 and TRBJ2-3, with D maybe TRBD2 (5 bases). The CDR3 end is not reached by the read, which stops 3 residues before it; the germline J gene fills it in. The CDR3 is 13 amino acids. Germline V lookup: CDR1 SGHVS, CDR2 FNYEAQ. The full variable domain, rest sourced from reference TRBV7-6 and TRBJ2-3, is GAGVSQSPRYKVTKRGQDVALRCDPISGHVSLYWYRQALGQGPEFLTYFNYEAQQDKSGLPNDRFSAERPEGSISTLTIQRTEQRDSAMYRCASSSLQEETQYFGPGTRLTVL.

In the case of this clone: From the germline J gene comes the end of the CDR3, since the read stops 3 residues before it. This rearrangement joins TRBV30 to TRBJ1-4, with D possibly matching TRBD1 (6 bases). The CDR3 contains 12 residues. Germline CDR1 reads GTSNPN; CDR2 reads SVGIG (reference sequence). The CDR3 protein is CAWDRSNSPLFF. The CDR3 DNA, read in part, is TGTGCCTGGGACAGGAGCAATTCACCA.

Remarks on this clone: The CDR3 goes on 3 residues after the read ends, and that part is filled in from the germline J gene. The rearrangement joins TRBV19 to TRBJ2-1; D is perhaps TRBD2 (6 bases). Trimming stripped 7 bases from V and 4 bases from J, with 14 bases between. The germline V gene has CDR1 LNHDA and CDR2 SQIVND (reference sequence). The CDR3 sequence is 14 residues long. The part of the CDR3 DNA that was read is TGTGCCAGTACCCTGACCAGCGGGTACAATGAG. It specifies CASTLTSGYNE. The CDR3 reads in full as CASTLTSGYNEQFF.

Comments on this clone: Read data end 3 residues before the CDR3 end; the end is taken from the germline J gene. The J gene is TRBJ1-6, the V gene TRBV20-1, with 10 bases fitting TRBD1. This CDR3 contains 14 residues. Germline assignment: CDR1 DFQATT and CDR2 SNEGSKA (reference sequence). J gave up 7 bases and V 6 bases, and 6 bases lay outside the gene matches. CDR3 residues: CSAGGQGGNSPLHF. The covered CDR3 bases are TGCAGTGCCGGAGGACAGGGGGGAAATTCACCC.

Concerning this clone itself: From the germline J gene comes the end of the CDR3, since the read stops 3 residues before it. The chain employs TRBV19 and TRBJ2-3, with 8 bases matching TRBD2. Per germline, CDR1 LNHDA and CDR2 SQIVND (reference sequence). This CDR3 is 14 amino acids long. V lost 6 bases and J lost 2; bases outside the gene matches: 4. CDR3: CASRSGRNTDTQYF. Incomplete CDR3 DNA: TGTGCCAGTAGAAGCGGGAGAAACACAGATACG.

The CDR3 sequence is CASSSTGYYNEQFF. CDR3 DNA (partial): TGTGCCAGCAGCTCTACCGGTTACTACAATGAG. The chain joins TRBV28 to TRBJ2-1, with D hard to call. The read gets to within 3 residues of the CDR3 end, and the germline J gene fills in the rest. The CDR3 covers 14 residues. Looked up from germline, CDR1 is MDHEN and CDR2 is SYDVKM. Trimming removed 6 bases from V and 3 bases from J, with 12 bases in between.

The covered CDR3 bases are TGTGCCAGCAGACGGGACTTGAACACCGGGGAG. It translates to CASRRDLNTGE. The CDR3 as a whole reads CASRRDLNTGELFF. The chain employs TRBV5-4 and TRBJ2-2, with D possibly being TRBD2 (6 bases). The sequenced fragment ends 3 residues before the CDR3 boundary, so the rest is inferred from the germline J gene. CDR3 size: 14 residues. Germline V gene lookup returns CDR1 SGHNT and CDR2 YYREEE (reference sequence). With 5 bases removed from V and 1 base from J, the gap between germline ends came to 9 bases.

Notes on this clone: The DNA ends 3 residues before the CDR3 does, and the rest of the CDR3 is filled in from the germline J gene. This chain uses TRBV19 with TRBJ2-3; 15 positions agree with TRBD2. V lost 4 bases, J lost 4 bases, and 6 bases stayed unmatched. Germline V gene data show CDR1 as LNHDA and CDR2 as SQIVND (reference sequence). The CDR3 loop spans 17 amino acids. The CDR3 sequence: CASSTGLAGGPSDTQYF. Partial CDR3 DNA: TGTGCCAGTAGTACCGGACTAGCGGGGGGGCCCTCAGATACG.

Notes on this clone: Coverage ceases 3 residues before the CDR3 finishes, and the germline J gene fills in the end. This rearrangement joins TRBV30 to TRBJ2-4, with TRBD1 identical over 7 bases. The CDR3 covers 13 residues. Germline CDR1 is GTSNPN and CDR2 is SVGIG (reference sequence). The CDR3 loop reads CAWSQGGQVAQYF. The CDR3 DNA, read in part, is TGTGCCTGGAGTCAGGGTGGACAGGTGGCT.

About this clone: The read gets to within 3 residues of the CDR3 end, and the germline J gene fills in the rest. V gene TRBV29-1 combines with J gene TRBJ1-2; D not resolved. V lost 4 bases to trimming and J lost 5 bases, with 11 bases between them. CDR1 SQVTM and CDR2 ANQGSEA come from the germline V gene. The CDR3 spans 12 residues. CDR3: CSVVGQEYGYTF. CDR3 DNA (partial): TGCAGCGTTGTAGGTCAGGAGTATGGC.

Details on this clone: The CDR3 end lies 3 residues beyond the end of the read and is filled in from the germline J gene. The chain couples TRBV18 to TRBJ1-2; TRBD1 is a possible D gene (6 bases). Germline V gives CDR1 KGHSH, CDR2 LQKENI. This CDR3 region has 16 residues. The covered CDR3 bases are TGTGCCAGCTCACCAAGGCTAGCGGGGGGGCCAGATACC. Protein product: CASSPRLAGGPDT. The complete CDR3 protein is CASSPRLAGGPDTYTF.

In regard to this clone: The CDR3 extends 3 residues past the end of the read, so its final part is completed from the germline J gene. This chain connects TRBV29-1 to TRBJ2-3; D uncertain. There are 11 residues in the CDR3. In germline, CDR1 is SQVTM, CDR2 ANQGSEA. V dropped 3 bases and J dropped 7 bases, with 8 bases sitting between them. The CDR3 loop is CSVEQMHTQYF. The CDR3 bases that were read are TGCAGCGTTGAGCAGATGCATACG.

CDR3 region: CASSLTKTSNTEAFF. Partial CDR3 DNA: TGCGCCAGCAGCTTGACAAAGACTTCAAACACTGAA. The gene calls are TRBV5-1 and TRBJ1-1; D gene uncertain. The DNA ends 3 residues before the CDR3 does, and the rest of the CDR3 is filled in from the germline J gene. V lost 1 base, J lost 2 bases, and 12 bases lay in between. Germline V gives CDR1 SGHRS, CDR2 YFSETQ. This CDR3 region has 15 residues. Variable domain in full (rest from reference TRBV5-1 and TRBJ1-1): KAGVTQTPRYLIKTRGQQVTLSCSPISGHRSVSWYQQTPGQGLQFLFEYFSETQRNKGNFPGRFSGRQFSNSRSEMNVSTLELGDSALYLCASSLTKTSNTEAFFGQGTRLTVV.

On this clone: The missing CDR3 end, 3 residues past where the read stops, is filled in from the germline J gene. This chain uses TRBV7-6 with TRBJ1-1; no firm D call. This CDR3 region has 14 residues. The germline V gene has CDR1 SGHVS and CDR2 FNYEAQ. The CDR3 bases that were read are TGTGCCAGCAGCTCGACTAGTTTCCAAGAGACA. This gives the protein CASSSTSFQET. The full-length CDR3 reads as CASSSTSFQETAFF.

On this clone: The read ends 3 residues shy of where the CDR3 ends; the end is completed using the germline J gene. The V gene is TRBV18, the J gene TRBJ1-5; no firm D call. CDR1 and CDR2 from the germline V gene are KGHSH and LQKENI. V lost 8 bases to trimming and J lost 6 bases, with 11 bases between them. The CDR3 contains 12 residues. Partial CDR3 DNA: TGTGCCAGCCACCGCCCCGGTCAGCCC. It yields the protein CASHRPGQP. The full CDR3 sequence reads CASHRPGQPQHF.

Turning to this clone: The read ends 3 residues early relative to the CDR3; the germline J gene fills the gap. The V and J genes are TRBV7-7 and TRBJ2-2, with TRBD1 as a possible D gene (5 bases). The CDR3 covers 13 residues. Germline V gene lookup returns CDR1 SSHAT and CDR2 FNYEAQ (reference sequence). CDR3 bases read: TGTGCCAGCAGCTCAAAGGGGTCTGAAAAG. Translation: CASSSKGSEK. The full CDR3 is CASSSKGSEKLFF.